These 30 T cell receptor beta chains originate from one sample sequenced in a study of blood T cell repertoires in COVID-19. The table came from immunoSEQ multiplex PCR; TCRdb's copy has only in-frame clones and leaves some out. Of over 200,000 clones in the sample, 65% to 85% were seen once. Sequencing used peripheral blood. The receptors come from a man older than 75 with acute or convalescent COVID-19.

The chain combines TRBV11-3 with TRBJ2-1, with 7 positions matching TRBD1. Unmatched junction bases numbered 8, after V lost 1 base and J lost 8 bases. The CDR3 extends over 15 amino acids. Germline assignment: CDR1 SGHNT and CDR2 YENEEA. Here the CDR3 DNA reads TGTGCCAGCAGCTTAGGGGCAGGGGGTATCGATGAGCAGTTCTTC. Amino acid sequence: CASSLGAGGIDEQFF.

This clone was seen once. Compared with germline, one end of the junction differs, possibly owing to a read error. J is TRBJ2-5 and V is TRBV7-2, with TRBD2 matching over 12 bases. Germline assignment: CDR1 SGHTA and CDR2 FQGNSA. The CDR3 totals 16 residues. The CDR3 protein is CASSLATSGGQETQYF. CDR3 nucleotides: TGTGCCAGCAGTTTAGCGACTAGCGGGGGCCAAGAGACCCAGTACTTC.

The rearrangement links TRBV3-1 (or the pseudogene TRBV3-2) to TRBJ2-3, with TRBD2 identical over 14 bases. The CDR3 spans 16 residues. V dropped 4 bases and J dropped 1; count of bases not matched to a gene: 1. Germline V gives CDR1 LGHDT, CDR2 YNNKEL (reference sequence). The CDR3 nucleotides read TGTGCCAGCAGCCTGGGACTAGCGGGAGGCACAGATACGCAGTATTTT. This codes for CASSLGLAGGTDTQYF.

This rearrangement joins TRBV25-1 to TRBJ2-2, with TRBD1 as a possible D gene (6 bases). CDR3 size: 14 residues. The germline CDR1 and CDR2 sequences are MGHDK and SYGVNS. V gave up 6 bases and J gave up 1 base, with 9 bases separating them. The CDR3 sequence: CASRETGNTGELFF. The CDR3 DNA reads as TGTGCCAGCAGAGAGACAGGGAACACCGGGGAGCTGTTTTTT.

The CDR3 is CATSGRDNYNEQFF. The DNA of the CDR3 is TGTGCCACCAGTGGACGAGACAACTACAATGAGCAGTTCTTC. The chain joins TRBV24-1 to TRBJ2-1; D uncertain. V was clipped by 5 bases and J by 3 bases, with 10 bases between them. The CDR3 contains 14 residues. CDR1 is KGHDR and CDR2 is SFDVKD in the germline V gene.

V is TRBV5-5 and J is TRBJ1-2; D is uncertain. V was cut by 4 bases and J by 0 bases, with 16 bases left in between. CDR3 length: 16 residues. From germline, CDR1 is SGHKS and CDR2 YYEKEE (reference sequence). The CDR3 reads CASSPRGQSANYGYTF. As DNA, the CDR3 is TGTGCCAGCAGCCCCCGAGGCCAGTCGGCTAACTATGGCTACACCTTC.

This sequence joins TRBV19 and TRBJ2-5; 10 positions agree with TRBD2. The CDR3 runs to 16 residues. Germline V gene data show CDR1 as LNHDA and CDR2 as SQIVND (reference sequence). J was trimmed by 1 base and V by 5 bases; bases with no gene match: 7. As DNA, the CDR3 is TGTGCCAGTAGTGTGTCGAGCGGGAGGGCCCAAGAGACCCAGTACTTC. Its protein product is CASSVSSGRAQETQYF. Based on the CDR3 plus reference TRBV19 and TRBJ2-5, the full variable domain is DGGITQSPKYLFRKEGQNVTLSCEQNLNHDAMYWYRQDPGQGLRLIYYSQIVNDFQKGDIAEGYSVSREKKESFPLTVTSAQKNPTAFYLCASSVSSGRAQETQYFGPGTRLLVL.

The chain combines TRBV18 with TRBJ2-3, with TRBD1 identical over 7 bases. Germline CDR1 KGHSH, CDR2 LQKENI. The CDR3 has 15 amino acids. J was trimmed by 1 base and V by 3 bases; bases with no gene match: 4. The CDR3 sequence: CASSPGQGGTDTQYF. CDR3 DNA: TGTGCCAGCTCACCTGGCCAGGGGGGCACAGATACGCAGTATTTT.

The genes are TRBV5-1 and TRBJ2-3; a weak D match, TRBD2 (5 bases). The CDR3 loop spans 13 amino acids. CDR1 and CDR2 from the germline V gene are SGHRS and YFSETQ. V was trimmed by 4 bases and J by 5 bases, leaving 11 bases between them. The CDR3 DNA is TGCGCCAGCAGCCAACTAGGAGGAGATACGCAGTATTTT. It specifies CASSQLGGDTQYF.

The J gene is TRBJ2-2, the V gene TRBV6-5, with unresolved D. The CDR3 is 14 amino acids. Trimming removed 8 bases from V and 0 bases from J, with 10 bases in between. CDR1 MNHEY and CDR2 SVGAGI come from the germline V gene. The CDR3 loop reads CASRGTPNTGELFF. CDR3 DNA sequence: TGTGCCAGCCGAGGTACGCCGAACACCGGGGAGCTGTTTTTT.

This clone was found many times. The chain recombines TRBV7-9 with TRBJ1-6; D uncertain. The CDR3 consists of 14 residues. V was pared by 4 bases and J by 0 bases, with 4 bases between. Germline CDR1 reads SEHNR; CDR2 reads FQNEAQ (reference sequence). CDR3 in DNA: TGTGCCAGCAGCTACAACTCCTATAATTCACCCCTCCACTTT. It specifies CASSYNSYNSPLHF.

This clone was counted once. V usage is TRBV6-1 and J usage is TRBJ2-4; D possibly corresponds to TRBD1 (7 bases). The CDR3 contains 13 residues. V was shortened by 2 bases and J by 8 bases, with 10 bases between the two germline ends. The germline V gene encodes CDR1 MNHNS and CDR2 SASEGT. The DNA for the CDR3 is TGTGCCAGCAGTGAACGCAGGGGGGACATTCAGTACTTC. Translated: CASSERRGDIQYF.

A remark on this clone: In the same sample, other DNA sequences code for this CDR3. This sequence joins TRBV6-2 or TRBV6-3 and TRBJ1-5, with D uncertain. The germline V and J ends were trimmed by 2 bases and 2 bases, with 10 bases remaining between them. Germline assignment: CDR1 MNHEY and CDR2 SVGEGT. The CDR3 length is 15 residues. The CDR3 DNA reads as TGTGCCAGCAGTTACGGTCGGGTTGGCAATCAGCCCCAGCATTTT. Protein sequence: CASSYGRVGNQPQHF.

V usage is TRBV5-5 and J usage is TRBJ2-3; TRBD1 agrees at 7 bases. The CDR3 has 12 amino acids. After removal of 7 bases from V and 5 bases from J, the junction contained 4 bases not matched to a gene. Germline V gene data show CDR1 as SGHKS and CDR2 as YYEKEE (reference sequence). This CDR3 is CASSGQVDTQYF. The DNA of the CDR3 is TGTGCCAGCTCCGGACAGGTAGATACGCAGTATTTT.

As DNA, the CDR3 is TGTGCCAGCACCAAAGACAGGGGGGTCCAAGAGACCCAGTACTTC. Translation: CASTKDRGVQETQYF. V is TRBV9 and J is TRBJ2-5; 9 bases are a match to TRBD1. The CDR3 has 15 amino acids. Looked up from germline, CDR1 is SGDLS and CDR2 is YYNGEE. Trimming cost V 6 bases and J 1 base; bases outside gene matches: 7. Together with reference TRBV9 and TRBJ2-5, the CDR3 gives the full variable domain: DSGVTQTPKHLITATGQRVTLRCSPRSGDLSVYWYQQSLDQGLQFLIQYYNGEERAKGNILERFSAQQFPDLHSELNLSSLELGDSALYFCASTKDRGVQETQYFGPGTRLLVL.

This chain links TRBV4-1 with TRBJ2-5; TRBD2 aligns across 13 bases. This CDR3 has 18 residues. V gave up 2 bases and J gave up 7 bases; unmatched junction bases: 13. Per the germline V gene, CDR1 is MGHRA and CDR2 is YSYEKL. CDR3 loop: CASSQRTSGGDRRGTQYF. The CDR3 DNA follows: TGCGCCAGCAGCCAAAGGACTAGCGGGGGAGATCGCCGTGGGACCCAGTACTTC.

Remarks on this clone: An end of the junction does not agree with germline; a read error may underlie this. V gene TRBV20-1 combines with J gene TRBJ2-5, with D possibly matching TRBD2 (5 bases). The germline gives CDR1 DFQATT, CDR2 SNEGSKA (reference sequence). This CDR3 region has 11 residues. The CDR3 nucleotides are TGCAGTGCTACCCCTGGGAGTCTCGCCAACTTC. Translated, it gives CSATPGSLANF.

The chain joins TRBV27 to TRBJ1-5, with 9 bases that match TRBD1. V trimming: 8 bases; J trimming: 3 bases; junction bases outside the gene matches: 17. This CDR3 is 18 amino acids long. In germline, CDR1 is MNHEY, CDR2 SMNVEV (reference sequence). The CDR3 here is CASSRRPGQGIYNQPQHF. The DNA of the CDR3 is TGTGCCAGCTCTCGTCGACCGGGACAGGGTATTTACAATCAGCCCCAGCATTTT.

The V gene is TRBV5-1, the J gene TRBJ2-3; D is possibly TRBD2 (6 bases). There are 16 residues in the CDR3. The V gene's germline CDR1 is SGHRS and CDR2 YFSETQ. V was shortened by 1 base and J by 0 bases, with 12 bases between the two germline ends. The CDR3 region is CASSLKLAVSTDTQYF. The CDR3 nucleotides are TGCGCCAGCAGCTTGAAATTAGCGGTTAGCACAGATACGCAGTATTTT.

The rearrangement links TRBV29-1 to TRBJ1-1; tentative D call: TRBD1 (5 bases). Per germline, CDR1 SQVTM and CDR2 ANQGSEA. CDR3 length: 13 amino acids. Trimming removed 0 bases from V and 5 bases from J, with 10 bases in between. In nucleotides, the CDR3 is TGCAGCGTTGAAGAAGCGGGGGGGACTGAAGCTTTCTTT. It specifies CSVEEAGGTEAFF.

The V and J genes are TRBV5-1 and TRBJ2-2; D unresolved. Germline V lookup: CDR1 SGHRS, CDR2 YFSETQ. The CDR3 has 15 residues. V lost 2 bases, J lost 1 base, and 9 bases lay in between. The CDR3 DNA reads TGCGCCAGCAGCTTAACAGCAGGGAACACCGGGGAGCTGTTTTTT. Protein: CASSLTAGNTGELFF.

The V gene is TRBV24-1, the J gene TRBJ2-1, with 10 bases identical to TRBD1. There are 17 residues in the CDR3. Germline V CDR1 and CDR2: KGHDR, SFDVKD. Losses at the gene ends were 2 bases for V and 5 bases for J; bases not matched to a gene: 8. The CDR3 nucleotides read TGTGCCACCAGTGATTCTTCGACCGGGACAGGGGACAATGAGCAGTTCTTC. Its protein is CATSDSSTGTGDNEQFF.

The chain has TRBV11-2 and TRBJ2-3, with D hard to call. This CDR3 is built from 15 residues. CDR1 is SGHAT and CDR2 is FQNNGV in the germline V gene. V was shortened by 1 base and J by 2 bases, with 10 bases between the two germline ends. The DNA for the CDR3 is TGTGCCAGCAGCTTAGGCCGGGTTATCACAGATACGCAGTATTTT. Protein: CASSLGRVITDTQYF.

The CDR3 loop is CASTNKGVRGYTF. The CDR3 nucleotides read TGTGCCAGCACCAACAAGGGGGTTCGGGGCTACACCTTC. The gene calls are TRBV6-5 and TRBJ1-2; D perhaps matches TRBD1 (6 bases). The V and J ends lost 7 bases and 8 bases respectively, with 17 bases between them. This CDR3 comprises 13 residues. From germline, CDR1 is MNHEY and CDR2 SVGAGI.

This rearrangement joins TRBV7-6 to TRBJ1-1; no reliable D call. The CDR3 consists of 15 residues. The germline V gene encodes CDR1 SGHVS and CDR2 FNYEAQ. The V end lost 5 bases, the J end lost 1 base, and 14 bases lay between the germline ends. The CDR3 loop is CASSDDPTPNTEAFF. The CDR3 DNA follows: TGTGCCAGCAGCGACGACCCGACACCGAACACTGAAGCTTTCTTT. The whole variable domain, remainder taken from reference TRBV7-6 and TRBJ1-1, is GAGVSQSPRYKVTKRGQDVALRCDPISGHVSLYWYRQALGQGPEFLTYFNYEAQQDKSGLPNDRFSAERPEGSISTLTIQRTEQRDSAMYRCASSDDPTPNTEAFFGQGTRLTVV.

The chain couples TRBV18 to TRBJ1-3; no clear D. This CDR3 is built from 16 residues. Germline V lookup: CDR1 KGHSH, CDR2 LQKENI. Trimming took 3 bases from V and 4 from J, leaving 16 bases between them. The CDR3 region is CASSPRPSGGGNTIYF. The DNA for the CDR3 is TGTGCCAGCTCACCTCGACCCTCCGGCGGGGGAAACACCATATATTTT.

V usage is TRBV11-2 and J usage is TRBJ1-2, with 7 bases lining up with TRBD1. This CDR3 has 16 residues. Germline CDR1 reads SGHAT; CDR2 reads FQNNGV. After removal of 4 bases from V and 4 bases from J, the junction contained 12 bases not matched to a gene. In DNA, the CDR3 is TGTGCCAGCAGCTCGACGGCTTACAGGGGCGCCTATGGCTACACCTTC. Residues: CASSSTAYRGAYGYTF.

The chain combines TRBV18 with TRBJ2-1; 8 nucleotides match TRBD2. The CDR3 sequence is 15 residues long. Germline loops: CDR1 KGHSH, CDR2 LQKENI. The trim removed 6 bases at V and 3 bases at J, leaving 7 bases unmatched. The CDR3 DNA sequence: TGTGCCAGCTCGCTCGGACTAGCAGTCTACAATGAGCAGTTCTTC. Translation: CASSLGLAVYNEQFF.

This clone was seen just once. V and J are TRBV6-5 and TRBJ2-1; 10 positions match TRBD1. This CDR3 has 13 amino acids. CDR1 and CDR2 from the germline V gene are MNHEY and SVGAGI. V lost 8 bases to trimming and J lost 11 bases; unmatched junction nucleotides: 9. In DNA form, the CDR3 reads TGTGCCAGCGAGGACAGGGGGGTATACAAGCAGTTCTTC. This gives the protein CASEDRGVYKQFF.

The chain uses TRBV2 and TRBJ2-2, with D tentatively TRBD1 (6 bases). Germline V gene sequence: CDR1 SNHLY, CDR2 FYNNEI. With 8 bases removed from V and 5 bases from J, the gap between germline ends came to 15 bases. This CDR3 is 14 amino acids long. DNA for the CDR3: TGTGCCAGCCGGGACAATCGAGGAACCGGGGAGCTGTTTTTT. It is translated as CASRDNRGTGELFF.